The present TCR beta chain was sequenced within a study of cytomegalovirus exposure and HLA in healthy donors. Study observations and caveats: Data from an earlier analysis indicated that most TCR beta V segments were productive either about 87% or about 30% of the time. Cytomegalovirus association was listed for 164 TCR beta chains.

Points on this clone: Its antigen remains unidentified.

PCR employed 60 Vbeta and 13 Jbeta primers. TCRdb keeps only in-frame clones here, not all; method: immunoSEQ multiplex PCR. The table lists 160,000 or so clones. Germline CDR1 reads SGHDN; CDR2 reads FVKESK. CDR3 length: 16 residues. V was shortened by 2 bases and J by 8 bases, with 18 bases between the two germline ends. The sequence was collected from a man under 40 in good health and CMV-seronegative. Sequencing was carried out using PBMCs. The chain is built from TRBV14 and TRBJ1-4; TRBD1 is a possible D gene (5 bases). The CDR3 reads CASSQPGVGLGEKLFF. The CDR3 region has the DNA TGTGCCAGCAGCCAACCCGGCGTGGGACTGGGGGAAAAACTGTTTTTT.